What follows are 2 T cell receptor beta chains derived from one specimen sequenced in a study of blood T cell repertoires in COVID-19. Here immunoSEQ multiplex PCR was the method, and the copy in TCRdb shows in-frame clones only, minus some. Of more than 85,000 clones listed, over 65% were seen once; the top ten hold approximately 3.9%. Sequenced sample: peripheral blood. The receptors here all came from a woman aged 80 or over with acute or convalescent COVID-19.

The chain links TRBV14 to TRBJ2-1; 8 bases agree with TRBD2. The CDR3 length is 21 residues. Germline loops: CDR1 SGHDN, CDR2 FVKESK. After removal of 4 bases from V and 0 bases from J, the junction contained 20 bases not matched to a gene. The CDR3: CASSLPGGSGRGLGSYNEQFF. The CDR3 nucleotides read TGTGCCAGCAGCCTTCCGGGTGGGAGCGGGAGAGGTCTAGGCTCCTACAATGAGCAGTTCTTC.

This rearrangement joins TRBV18 to TRBJ1-5; 9 bases map to TRBD1. From germline, CDR1 is KGHSH and CDR2 LQKENI. This CDR3 is built from 16 residues. With 4 bases clipped from V and 0 bases from J, the junction kept 4 bases outside the gene matches. This chain's CDR3 is CASSLRTGDSNQPQHF. The CDR3 nucleotides read TGTGCCAGCTCACTTCGGACAGGGGATAGCAATCAGCCCCAGCATTTT.